Below are 12 T cell receptor beta chains sequenced from a single sample in a study of T cell changes during pregnancy in multiple sclerosis. Libraries were prepared by immunoSEQ multiplex PCR; TCRdb keeps only in-frame clonotypes and omits some of them. This table has 55,000 to 75,000 clones, around 91% appearing once. Specimen: peripheral blood, collected in the third trimester of pregnancy. These receptors originate from a female donor in good health, enrolled as a control in a pregnancy study.

This chain uses TRBV30 with TRBJ2-2; TRBD1 aligns across 10 bases. The length of the CDR3 is 13 residues. V shed 8 bases and J 6 bases; nucleotides not matched to a gene: 6. Germline V lookup: CDR1 GTSNPN, CDR2 SVGIG (reference sequence). CDR3 sequence (DNA): TGTGCCAGGGACAGGGGAAACGCCGGGGAGCTGTTTTTT. Protein sequence: CARDRGNAGELFF.

The rearrangement joins TRBV5-4 to TRBJ1-4; D possibly corresponds to TRBD1 (5 bases). The length of the CDR3 is 15 residues. Germline assignment: CDR1 SGHNT and CDR2 YYREEE (reference sequence). V dropped 6 bases and J dropped 2 bases, with 14 bases sitting between them. Here the CDR3 reads CASKKSAGTNEKLFF. CDR3 DNA: TGTGCCAGCAAAAAAAGCGCAGGGACTAATGAAAAACTGTTTTTT. Full variable domain (missing parts from reference TRBV5-4 and TRBJ1-4): ETGVTQSPTHLIKTRGQQVTLRCSSQSGHNTVSWYQQALGQGPQFIFQYYREEENGRGNFPPRFSGLQFPNYSSELNVNALELDDSALYLCASKKSAGTNEKLFFGSGTQLSVL.

The chain combines TRBV7-9 with TRBJ1-1, with D unclear. The length of the CDR3 is 13 residues. V was pared by 3 bases and J by 3 bases, with 8 bases between. Germline V gene lookup returns CDR1 SEHNR and CDR2 FQNEAQ (reference sequence). CDR3 DNA: TGTGCCAGCAGCTTCGGGGAGGACACTGAAGCTTTCTTT. Translating it yields CASSFGEDTEAFF.

The sample holds a few counts of this clone. This chain joins TRBV11-2 and TRBJ2-2; tentatively, D is TRBD2 (5 bases). This CDR3 contains 17 residues. V was pared by 1 base and J by 1 base, with 13 bases between. Germline CDR1 is SGHAT and CDR2 is FQNNGV. The CDR3 sequence is CASSLGTPTLNTGELFF. The CDR3 nucleotides read TGTGCCAGCAGCTTAGGGACTCCGACCTTGAACACCGGGGAGCTGTTTTTT.

The V call is TRBV30, the J call TRBJ1-6; maybe TRBD1 (6 bases). Trimming took off 5 bases at V and 10 bases at J, with 21 bases between the two ends. The length of the CDR3 is 15 residues. CDR1 and CDR2 from the germline V gene are GTSNPN and SVGIG (reference sequence). CDR3 protein: CAWASLDRSDSPLHF. CDR3 coding DNA: TGTGCCTGGGCCAGCCTGGACAGATCGGACTCACCCCTCCACTTT.

The chain joins TRBV11-3 to TRBJ2-7; the match to TRBD1 covers 8 bases. V gave up 5 bases and J gave up 5 bases; unmatched junction bases: 8. The CDR3 is made up of 14 amino acids. The germline gives CDR1 SGHNT, CDR2 YENEEA. CDR3 sequence reads: CASSDLDRDHEQYF. The DNA of the CDR3 is TGTGCCAGCAGCGACCTGGACAGGGACCACGAGCAGTACTTC.

The chain has TRBV4-1 and TRBJ1-5; D is unresolved. Germline V lookup: CDR1 MGHRA, CDR2 YSYEKL. CDR3 length: 14 residues. Trimming removed 6 bases from V and 4 bases from J, with 13 bases in between. The CDR3 nucleotides are TGCGCCAGCAGTAGGGAGGGTCGGAATCAGCCCCAGCATTTT. Encoded protein: CASSREGRNQPQHF.

The V gene is TRBV7-3, the J gene TRBJ1-1; perhaps TRBD1 as D (5 bases). The CDR3 spans 14 residues. Trimming shortened V by 5 bases and J by 4 bases, and 14 bases separated the two germline ends. Germline assignment: CDR1 SGHTA and CDR2 FQGTGA. CDR3 DNA sequence: TGTGCCAGCAGCCCGGGGGACGGCCGCACTGAAGCTTTCTTT. Its translation is CASSPGDGRTEAFF.

The chain combines TRBV11-2 with TRBJ2-5; D is possibly TRBD2 (7 bases). The V end was cut by 2 bases, the J end by 5 bases, with 12 bases between. Per the germline V gene, CDR1 is SGHAT and CDR2 is FQNNGV. This CDR3 comprises 14 residues. The DNA of the CDR3 is TGTGCCAGCAGCTTATCGGGGGGCCGGGAGACCCAGTACTTC. Translated: CASSLSGGRETQYF.

The rearrangement links TRBV29-1 to TRBJ2-7; the match to TRBD1 covers 7 bases. Germline CDR1 is SQVTM and CDR2 is ANQGSEA. The CDR3 length is 12 residues. Losses at the gene ends were 6 bases for V and 2 bases for J; bases not matched to a gene: 4. CDR3 amino acids: CSVAQGTYEQYF. CDR3 sequence (DNA): TGCAGCGTGGCACAGGGGACCTACGAGCAGTACTTC.

The J gene is TRBJ1-4, the V gene TRBV14, with 11 bases lining up with TRBD1. After removal of 5 bases from V and 4 bases from J, the junction contained 6 bases not matched to a gene. Per germline, CDR1 SGHDN and CDR2 FVKESK. There are 16 residues in the CDR3. Here the CDR3 DNA reads TGTGCCAGCAGCTTAGGACAGGGGGCGCGTAATGAAAAACTGTTTTTT. Translated: CASSLGQGARNEKLFF.

The chain couples TRBV14 to TRBJ1-3; D not certain. Trimming stripped 10 bases from V and 0 bases from J, with 10 bases between. The CDR3 has 13 residues. From germline, CDR1 is SGHDN and CDR2 FVKESK. The CDR3 nucleotides are TGTGCCACCAAACAGAGCTCTGGAAACACCATATATTTT. It codes for CATKQSSGNTIYF.